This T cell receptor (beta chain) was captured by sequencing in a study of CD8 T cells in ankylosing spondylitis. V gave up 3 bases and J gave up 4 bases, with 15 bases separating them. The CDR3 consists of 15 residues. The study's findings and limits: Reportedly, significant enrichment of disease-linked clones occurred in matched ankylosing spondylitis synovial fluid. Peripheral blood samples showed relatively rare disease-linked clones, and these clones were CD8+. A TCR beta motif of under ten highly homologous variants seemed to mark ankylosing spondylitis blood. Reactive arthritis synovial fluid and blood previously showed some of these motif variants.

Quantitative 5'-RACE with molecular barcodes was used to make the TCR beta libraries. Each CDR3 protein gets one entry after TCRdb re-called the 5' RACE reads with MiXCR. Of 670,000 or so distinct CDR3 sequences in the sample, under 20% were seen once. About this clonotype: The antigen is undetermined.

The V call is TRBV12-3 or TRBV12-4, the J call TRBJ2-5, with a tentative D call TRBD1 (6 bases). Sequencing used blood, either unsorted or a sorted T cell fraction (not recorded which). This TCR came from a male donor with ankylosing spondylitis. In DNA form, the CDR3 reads TGTGCCAGCAGTTTGGACAGAGGGATGAGAGAGACCCAGTACTTC. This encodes CASSLDRGMRETQYF.